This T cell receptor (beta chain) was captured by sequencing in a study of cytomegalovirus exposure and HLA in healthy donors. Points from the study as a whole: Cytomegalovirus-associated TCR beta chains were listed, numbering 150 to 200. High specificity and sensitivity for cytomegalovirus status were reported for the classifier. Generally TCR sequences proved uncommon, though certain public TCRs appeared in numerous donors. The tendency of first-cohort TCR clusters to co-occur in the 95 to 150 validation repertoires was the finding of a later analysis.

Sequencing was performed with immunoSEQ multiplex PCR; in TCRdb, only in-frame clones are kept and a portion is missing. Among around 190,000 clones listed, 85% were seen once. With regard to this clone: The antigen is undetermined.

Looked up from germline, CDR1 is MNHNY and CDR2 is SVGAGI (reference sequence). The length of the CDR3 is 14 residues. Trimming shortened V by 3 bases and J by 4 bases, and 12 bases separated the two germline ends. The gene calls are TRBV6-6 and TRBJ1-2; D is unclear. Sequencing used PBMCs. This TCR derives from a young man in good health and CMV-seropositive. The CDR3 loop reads CASSYNQVTYGYTF. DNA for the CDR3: TGTGCCAGCAGTTATAACCAGGTGACCTATGGCTACACCTTC.